The T cell receptor beta chain described here comes from a study of T cell responses to AZD1222 COVID-19 vaccine. Libraries were prepared by immunoSEQ multiplex PCR; TCRdb keeps only in-frame clonotypes and omits some of them. The data contain 120,000 to 150,000 clones, approximately 88% of them singletons. This clone showed up just once. The CDR3 sequence is 15 residues long. Unmatched junction bases numbered 7, after V lost 5 bases and J lost 4 bases. From germline, CDR1 is SGHTA and CDR2 FQGTGA. The J gene is TRBJ1-1, the V gene TRBV7-3; 10 bases fit TRBD1. The sequenced sample was peripheral blood, obtained 28 days after the second dose of the MenACWY control vaccine. The origin of this receptor is an adult who received the MenACWY meningococcal vaccine as a control. The DNA of the CDR3 is TGTGCCAGCAGCCTGGCGGGACAGGGGAGCACTGAAGCTTTCTTT. Protein sequence: CASSLAGQGSTEAFF.